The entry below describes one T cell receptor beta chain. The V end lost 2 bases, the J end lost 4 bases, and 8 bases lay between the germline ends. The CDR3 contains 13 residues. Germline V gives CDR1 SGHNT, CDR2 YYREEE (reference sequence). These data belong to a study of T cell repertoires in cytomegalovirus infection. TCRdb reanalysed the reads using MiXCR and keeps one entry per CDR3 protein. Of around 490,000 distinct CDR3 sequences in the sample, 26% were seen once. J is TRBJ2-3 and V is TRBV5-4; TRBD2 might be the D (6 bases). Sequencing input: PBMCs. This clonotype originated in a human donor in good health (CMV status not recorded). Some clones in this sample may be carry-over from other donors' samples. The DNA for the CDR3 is TGTGCCAGCAGCTTTCGGGAGTCAGATACGCAGTATTTT. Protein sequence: CASSFRESDTQYF.